Shown below are 22 T cell receptor beta chains from a single sample sequenced in a study of blood T cell repertoires in COVID-19. Produced via immunoSEQ multiplex PCR; TCRdb's table is partial and in-frame only. The sample contains approximately 120,000 clones, 92% of which appear only once. Sequenced sample: peripheral blood. These receptor sequences come from a man aged 45-65 years with COVID-19, enrolled during active disease.

This rearrangement joins TRBV10-3 to TRBJ1-6; D might be TRBD1 (5 bases). Germline assignment: CDR1 ENHRY and CDR2 SYGVKD. The CDR3 has 17 residues. V shed 0 bases and J shed 7 bases, with 16 bases lying between them. CDR3 loop: CAISESGALGGNSPLHF. The CDR3 DNA reads TGTGCCATCAGTGAGTCAGGGGCTTTGGGGGGAAATTCACCCCTCCACTTT.

This clone was recorded once. V and J are TRBV5-1 and TRBJ2-1; 14 bases match TRBD2. Losses at the gene ends were 7 bases for V and 6 bases for J; bases not matched to a gene: 9. Germline-derived CDR1 and CDR2 are SGHRS and YFSETQ. The CDR3 runs to 16 residues. The CDR3 reads CASRPPGTSGSNEQFF. CDR3 coding DNA: TGCGCCAGCCGCCCCCCCGGGACTAGCGGGAGCAATGAGCAGTTCTTC.

As DNA, the CDR3 is TGTGCCAGCAGCGTCGGCGGCGGGCAAGAGACCCAGTACTTC. It encodes CASSVGGGQETQYF. The J gene is TRBJ2-5, the V gene TRBV9, with a weak D call TRBD2 (5 bases). The CDR3 consists of 14 residues. Per germline, CDR1 SGDLS and CDR2 YYNGEE. V lost 2 bases to trimming and J lost 2 bases, with 10 bases between them.

The chain combines TRBV11-1 with TRBJ1-1; weak D call: TRBD1 (5 bases). V lost 5 bases, J lost 3 bases, and 10 bases lay in between. This CDR3 spans 13 amino acids. The V gene's germline CDR1 is SGHAT and CDR2 FQDESV (reference sequence). CDR3 sequence: CASSLGGDTEAFF. As DNA, the CDR3 is TGTGCCAGCAGCCTCGGGGGGGACACTGAAGCTTTCTTT.

This chain uses TRBV2 with TRBJ2-2; 8 bases are a match to TRBD1. V was clipped by 6 bases and J by 8 bases; unmatched bases: 8. The CDR3 consists of 14 residues. Germline V gives CDR1 SNHLY, CDR2 FYNNEI. CDR3 DNA sequence: TGTGCCAGCAGAGGGGACAGGCAATTTGGGGAGCTGTTTTTT. This sequence encodes CASRGDRQFGELFF. Based on the CDR3 plus reference TRBV2 and TRBJ2-2, the full variable domain is EPEVTQTPSHQVTQMGQEVILRCVPISNHLYFYWYRQILGQKVEFLVSFYNNEISEKSEIFDDQFSVERPDGSNFTLKIRSTKLEDSAMYFCASRGDRQFGELFFGEGSRLTVL.

The sample holds a few counts of this clone. The chain couples TRBV12-3 or TRBV12-4 to TRBJ2-7, with D possibly matching TRBD1 (6 bases). Trimming removed 6 bases from V and 4 bases from J, with 13 bases in between. This CDR3 region has 13 residues. The chain's CDR3 is CASRQDSTYEQYF. For the CDR3, the DNA is TGTGCCAGCAGACAGGACAGCACATACGAGCAGTACTTC.

The CDR3 is CASSAVSGNTIYF. In nucleotides, the CDR3 is TGCGCCAGCAGCGCGGTCTCTGGAAACACCATATATTTT. This rearrangement joins TRBV5-1 to TRBJ1-3; no clear D gene. Per the germline V gene, CDR1 is SGHRS and CDR2 is YFSETQ. V lost 4 bases and J 0 bases, leaving 5 bases between the germline ends. This CDR3 spans 13 amino acids.

Only one count was recorded for this clone. The chain has TRBV2 and TRBJ2-7, with D possibly being TRBD2 (5 bases). Germline V lookup: CDR1 SNHLY, CDR2 FYNNEI. The CDR3 extends over 13 amino acids. V gave up 7 bases and J gave up 6 bases, with 16 bases separating them. CDR3 loop: CASTGEVNTEQYV. The CDR3 nucleotides read TGTGCCAGCACCGGGGAAGTCAATACCGAGCAGTACGTC.

The V gene is TRBV4-3, the J gene TRBJ1-5; D perhaps matches TRBD1 (5 bases). V was pared by 4 bases and J by 5 bases, with 12 bases between. Per the germline V gene, CDR1 is LGHNA and CDR2 is YSLEER. The CDR3 is 14 amino acids. The CDR3 DNA reads TGCGCCAGCAGCCTCGGGAGGGGTGATCAGCCCCAGCATTTT. Protein sequence: CASSLGRGDQPQHF.

The chain combines TRBV20-1 with TRBJ2-1, with a tentative D call TRBD1 (6 bases). CDR1 is DFQATT and CDR2 is SNEGSKA in the germline V gene (reference sequence). CDR3 length equals 13 residues. The V end was cut by 3 bases, the J end by 12 bases, with 18 bases between. Written as DNA, the CDR3 is TGCAGTGCTAGTCCAGGGGCATCGGTCATGCAGTTCTTC. Translated, it gives CSASPGASVMQFF.

The CDR3 region is CASSSGPRDNEKLFF. CDR3 DNA: TGTGCCAGCAGCTCCGGACCCCGGGATAATGAAAAACTGTTTTTT. The V and J genes are TRBV7-9 and TRBJ1-4, with no clear D. V was shortened by 4 bases and J by 4 bases, with 13 bases between the two germline ends. Germline lookup yields CDR1 SEHNR and CDR2 FQNEAQ (reference sequence). The CDR3 covers 15 residues.

The chain employs TRBV5-1 and TRBJ2-7; maybe TRBD1 (6 bases). Germline loops: CDR1 SGHRS, CDR2 YFSETQ. The CDR3 length is 13 residues. V was clipped by 4 bases and J by 2 bases, with 10 bases between them. CDR3 sequence (DNA): TGCGCCAGCAGCCCGGACAGCCCCTACGAGCAGTACTTC. Encoded protein: CASSPDSPYEQYF.

The chain joins TRBV7-3 to TRBJ2-1; TRBD2 aligns across 11 bases. V lost 4 bases and J lost 8; bases outside the gene matches: 10. This CDR3 has 16 amino acids. CDR1 is SGHTA and CDR2 is FQGTGA in the germline V gene. CDR3 in DNA: TGTGCCAGCAGCTCCAGACTAGCGGGGAGTGGTGATGAGCAGTTCTTC. Its protein is CASSSRLAGSGDEQFF.

V usage is TRBV9 and J usage is TRBJ2-1, with TRBD2 as a possible D gene (5 bases). With 0 bases removed from V and 5 bases from J, the gap between germline ends came to 15 bases. CDR1 and CDR2 from the germline V gene are SGDLS and YYNGEE. This CDR3 has 16 amino acids. The CDR3 region has the DNA TGTGCCAGCAGCGTAGCTATCGCGGGCGTCGACAATGAGCAGTTCTTC. Its translation is CASSVAIAGVDNEQFF.

V and J are TRBV4-3 and TRBJ2-5; TRBD2 matches 11 bases. The germline CDR1 and CDR2 sequences are LGHNA and YSLEER. The CDR3 has 15 amino acids. Trimming at V came to 2 bases and at J to 3 bases, leaving 2 bases not matched to a gene. In nucleotides, the CDR3 is TGCGCCAGCAGCCAAATACTAGCGGGAGAAGAGACCCAGTACTTC. This encodes CASSQILAGEETQYF.

The rearrangement uses TRBV18 and TRBJ1-1, with 7 bases lining up with TRBD1. Germline CDR1 reads KGHSH; CDR2 reads LQKENI. The V segment lost 0 bases and the J segment 2 bases; nucleotides outside the gene matches: 3. The CDR3 is 15 amino acids. DNA for the CDR3: TGTGCCAGCTCACCACCCCAGGGGGTAAACACTGAAGCTTTCTTT. Translating it yields CASSPPQGVNTEAFF.

This chain uses TRBV9 with TRBJ2-2, with unresolved D. CDR1 and CDR2 (germline): SGDLS, YYNGEE. This CDR3 has 16 amino acids. The germline V and J ends were trimmed by 0 bases and 8 bases, with 17 bases remaining between them. The chain's CDR3 is CASSVETDTKKGELFF. The CDR3 region has the DNA TGTGCCAGCAGCGTAGAAACGGATACTAAGAAGGGGGAGCTGTTTTTT.

The chain combines TRBV7-9 with TRBJ2-3, with D unresolved. The germline V gene encodes CDR1 SEHNR and CDR2 FQNEAQ (reference sequence). This CDR3 comprises 12 residues. V was pared by 5 bases and J by 4 bases, with 7 bases between. The CDR3 DNA reads TGTGCCAGCAGCCACAGTCCAGATACGCAGTATTTT. Translating it yields CASSHSPDTQYF.

The chain is built from TRBV29-1 and TRBJ1-1; 7 positions match TRBD1. V was pared by 4 bases and J by 0 bases, with 2 bases of the junction left unmatched. Germline CDR1 SQVTM, CDR2 ANQGSEA. CDR3 size: 13 residues. CDR3 coding DNA: TGCAGCGTTGGACAGGGACTGAACACTGAAGCTTTCTTT. This encodes CSVGQGLNTEAFF.

This clone appeared once. This chain uses TRBV7-9 with TRBJ2-7; 7 bases are a match to TRBD1. Germline CDR1 and CDR2: SEHNR and FQNEAQ (reference sequence). The CDR3 consists of 13 residues. V dropped 5 bases and J dropped 4; count of bases not matched to a gene: 5. The CDR3 coding sequence is TGTGCCAGCAGCCCCACAGGGGCGTACGAGCAGTACGTC. Its translation: CASSPTGAYEQYV.

J is TRBJ2-1 and V is TRBV7-2; 7 nucleotides agree with TRBD2. Germline V gives CDR1 SGHTA, CDR2 FQGNSA. The J segment lost 7 bases and the V segment lost 1 base, leaving 10 bases of the junction unmatched. There are 16 residues in the CDR3. The DNA of the CDR3 is TGTGCCAGCAGCTTAGACGCGGGCGGGAGTGGAAATGAGCAGTTCTTC. It is translated as CASSLDAGGSGNEQFF.

The rearrangement joins TRBV27 to TRBJ1-6, with a tentative D call TRBD1 (6 bases). With 5 bases removed from V and 6 bases from J, the gap between germline ends came to 14 bases. Germline values: CDR1 MNHEY, CDR2 SMNVEV (reference sequence). This CDR3 has 15 amino acids. The CDR3: CASSVRGDGNSPLHF. The CDR3 DNA reads as TGTGCCAGCAGTGTCAGGGGTGACGGTAATTCACCCCTCCACTTT.